This T cell receptor beta chain appears in the sequencing data of a study of cytomegalovirus exposure and HLA in healthy donors. Study-wide background: A prior study identified just under 120 million unique TCR beta sequences from 150 million to 200 million T cells. Whole-study findings and limits: According to an earlier analysis, most TCR beta V segments yielded productive rearrangements about 87% or about 30% of the time. Indistinguishability led to the exclusion of some V segments, TRBV6-2 and TRBV6-3 included. What a later analysis showed was that several of the most significant clusters appeared linked to common viral pathogens.

About this clone: What it recognizes is unknown.

Primers: 60 Vbeta forward and 13 Jbeta reverse. Measured with immunoSEQ multiplex PCR; TCRdb has only the in-frame clones, and not every one. There are approximately 75,000 clones in the sample; approximately 70% occur only once, and about a fifth lies in the top ten. V was cut by 2 bases and J by 1 base, with 12 bases left in between. The CDR3 is made up of 16 amino acids. The germline CDR1 and CDR2 sequences are MDHEN and SYDVKM. This chain joins TRBV28 and TRBJ1-5; maybe TRBD1 (6 bases). This sequence originates from a man between 35 and 55 years old in good health and CMV-seropositive. Input material: PBMCs. The CDR3 reads CASSLRWTVSNQPQHF. DNA for the CDR3: TGTGCCAGCAGTTTAAGATGGACAGTAAGCAATCAGCCCCAGCATTTT. Variable domain in full (rest from reference TRBV28 and TRBJ1-5): DVKVTQSSRYLVKRTGEKVFLECVQDMDHENMFWYRQDPGLGLRLIYFSYDVKMKEKGDIPEGYSVSREKKERFSLILESASTNQTSMYLCASSLRWTVSNQPQHFGDGTRLSIL.